The 5 T cell receptor beta chains reported below all come from one sample, sequenced in a study of control samples from healthy donors and cancer patients. Profiling relied on immunoSEQ multiplex PCR, and the TCRdb table lists in-frame clones only, not all of them. Among about 200,000 clones listed, around 93% were seen once. Sample: blood. All receptors come from a man aged 25 to 40 in good health.

V usage is TRBV11-2 and J usage is TRBJ2-1, with 7 bases identical to TRBD2. V lost 4 bases, J lost 1 base, and 4 bases stayed unmatched. There are 15 residues in the CDR3. CDR1 is SGHAT, CDR2 FQNNGV, per germline. DNA of the CDR3: TGTGCCAGCAGCTCCTCGGGGGGTTCCTACAATGAGCAGTTCTTC. Translated, it gives CASSSSGGSYNEQFF.

The chain carries TRBV27 and TRBJ1-6; 11 bases fit TRBD1. This CDR3 spans 19 amino acids. V lost 2 bases to trimming and J lost 3 bases; unmatched junction nucleotides: 9. CDR1 MNHEY and CDR2 SMNVEV come from the germline V gene (reference sequence). The CDR3 region is CASSLGGGQGGDYNSPLHF. The CDR3 bases are TGTGCCAGCAGTTTAGGCGGGGGACAGGGGGGTGACTATAATTCACCCCTCCACTTT.

V gene TRBV11-2 combines with J gene TRBJ1-4; D uncertain. The germline V gene has CDR1 SGHAT and CDR2 FQNNGV. With 0 bases removed from V and 0 bases from J, the gap between germline ends came to 14 bases. The CDR3 totals 18 residues. CDR3 sequence (DNA): TGTGCCAGCAGCTTAGATCGTGAGGTACATACAACTAATGAAAAACTGTTTTTT. It encodes CASSLDREVHTTNEKLFF.

V and J are TRBV6-5 and TRBJ2-7, with TRBD1 matching over 11 bases. The CDR3 is 14 amino acids. The germline CDR1 and CDR2 sequences are MNHEY and SVGAGI. With 7 bases clipped from V and 1 base from J, the junction kept 3 bases outside the gene matches. The CDR3 protein is CASNRDRGSYEQYF. The CDR3 region has the DNA TGTGCCAGCAACCGGGACAGGGGGTCCTACGAGCAGTACTTC.

This chain uses TRBV5-1 with TRBJ2-1; 7 positions match TRBD2. With 4 bases clipped from V and 4 bases from J, the junction kept 8 bases outside the gene matches. CDR1 and CDR2 from the germline V gene are SGHRS and YFSETQ. The CDR3 is 15 amino acids. The CDR3 loop is CASSEGSGDYNEQFF. CDR3 bases: TGCGCCAGCAGCGAGGGGAGCGGGGATTACAATGAGCAGTTCTTC.